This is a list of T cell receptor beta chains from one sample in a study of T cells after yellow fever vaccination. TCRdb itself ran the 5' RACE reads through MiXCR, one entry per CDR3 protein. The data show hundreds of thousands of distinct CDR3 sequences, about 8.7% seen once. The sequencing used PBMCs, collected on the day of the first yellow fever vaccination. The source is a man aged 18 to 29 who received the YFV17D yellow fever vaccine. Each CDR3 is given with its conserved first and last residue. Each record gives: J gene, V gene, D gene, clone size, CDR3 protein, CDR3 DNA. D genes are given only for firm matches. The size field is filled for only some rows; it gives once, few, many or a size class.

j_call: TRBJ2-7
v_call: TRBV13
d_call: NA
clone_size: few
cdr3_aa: CASSLRTSYEQYF
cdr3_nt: TGTGCCAGCAGCTTACGAACCTCCTACGAGCAGTACTTC

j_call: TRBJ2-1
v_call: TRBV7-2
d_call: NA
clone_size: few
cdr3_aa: CASSTGAGEQFF
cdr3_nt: TGTGCCAGCAGCACCGGGGCCGGGGAGCAGTTCTTC

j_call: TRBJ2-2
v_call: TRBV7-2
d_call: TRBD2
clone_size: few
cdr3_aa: CASSSKAGGVVGELFF
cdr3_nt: TGTGCCAGCAGCTCAAAAGCGGGGGGGGTCGTCGGGGAGCTGTTTTTT

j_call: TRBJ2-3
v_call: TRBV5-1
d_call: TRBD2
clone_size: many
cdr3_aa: CASSTSGGVTDTQYF
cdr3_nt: TGCGCCAGCAGCACCAGCGGGGGCGTCACAGATACGCAGTATTTT

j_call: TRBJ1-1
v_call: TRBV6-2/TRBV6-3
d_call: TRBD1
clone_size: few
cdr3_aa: CASRPGQGFASEAFF
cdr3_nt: TGTGCCAGCAGACCGGGACAGGGATTTGCTTCTGAAGCTTTCTTT

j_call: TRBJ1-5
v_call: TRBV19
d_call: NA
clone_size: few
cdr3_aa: CASSEQGNQPQHF
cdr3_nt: TGTGCCAGTAGTGAACAGGGCAATCAGCCCCAGCATTTT

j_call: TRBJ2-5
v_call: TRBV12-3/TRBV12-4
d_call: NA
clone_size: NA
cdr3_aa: CGSSLRKTQYF
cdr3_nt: TGTGGCAGCAGTTTGAGGAAGACCCAGTACTTC

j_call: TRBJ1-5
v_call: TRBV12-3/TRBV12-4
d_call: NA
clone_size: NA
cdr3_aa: CASSPKSNQPQHF
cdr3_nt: TGTGCCAGCAGCCCGAAATCCAATCAGCCCCAGCATTTT

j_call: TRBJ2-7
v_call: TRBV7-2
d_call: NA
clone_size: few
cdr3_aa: CASSLDGVPIYEQYF
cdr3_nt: TGTGCCAGCAGCTTAGATGGTGTCCCCATCTACGAGCAGTACTTC

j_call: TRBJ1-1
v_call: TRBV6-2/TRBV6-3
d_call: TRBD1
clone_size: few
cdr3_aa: CASSYWDSSNMNTEAFF
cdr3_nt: TGTGCCAGCAGTTACTGGGACAGTAGCAACATGAACACTGAAGCTTTCTTT

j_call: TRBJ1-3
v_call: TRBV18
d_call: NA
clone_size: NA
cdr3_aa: CASSPRWSSGNTIYF
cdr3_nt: TGTGCCAGCTCACCCCGTTGGAGCTCTGGAAACACCATATATTTT

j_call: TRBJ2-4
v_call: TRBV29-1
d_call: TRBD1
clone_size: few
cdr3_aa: CSVELGTGASGWNIQYF
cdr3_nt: TGCAGCGTCGAATTGGGGACAGGGGCGAGTGGGTGGAACATTCAGTACTTC

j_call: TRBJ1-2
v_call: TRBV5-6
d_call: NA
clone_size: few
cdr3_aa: CASSLSPEGYGYTF
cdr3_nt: TGTGCCAGCAGCTTGTCTCCGGAGGGCTATGGCTACACCTTC

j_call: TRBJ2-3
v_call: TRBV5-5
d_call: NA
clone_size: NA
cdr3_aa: CASSLWTEDTQYF
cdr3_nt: TGTGCCAGCAGCTTGTGGACGGAAGATACGCAGTATTTT

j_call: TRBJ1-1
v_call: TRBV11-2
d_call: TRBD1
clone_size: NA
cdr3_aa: CASRHKKSRDRGNTEAFF
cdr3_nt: TGTGCCAGCAGACACAAAAAAAGTCGGGACAGGGGGAACACTGAAGCTTTCTTT

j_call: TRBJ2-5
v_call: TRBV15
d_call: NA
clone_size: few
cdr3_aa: CATSEGGRGITDQYF
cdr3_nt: TGTGCCACCAGCGAAGGGGGGCGCGGGATTACTGACCAGTACTTC

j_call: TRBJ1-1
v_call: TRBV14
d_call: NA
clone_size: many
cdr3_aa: CASSQAQFEAFF
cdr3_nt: TGTGCCAGCAGCCAAGCCCAGTTTGAAGCTTTCTTT

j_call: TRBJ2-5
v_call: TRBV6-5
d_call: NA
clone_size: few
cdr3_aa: CASSYSTRPRQETQYF
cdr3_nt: TGTGCCAGCAGTTACTCGACGCGGCCTCGACAAGAGACCCAGTACTTC

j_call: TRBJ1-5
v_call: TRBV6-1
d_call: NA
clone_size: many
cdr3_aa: CASSEGGASLYSNQPQHF
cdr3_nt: TGTGCCAGCAGTGAAGGGGGCGCGTCCCTCTATAGCAATCAGCCCCAGCATTTT

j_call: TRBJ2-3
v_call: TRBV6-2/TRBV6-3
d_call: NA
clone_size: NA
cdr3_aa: CASNPGEGPDTQYF
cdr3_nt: TGTGCCAGCAACCCAGGGGAGGGGCCAGATACGCAGTATTTT

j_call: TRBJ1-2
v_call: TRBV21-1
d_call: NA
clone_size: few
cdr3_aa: CARHRDTYLYGYTF
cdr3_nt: TGTGCCAGACACCGGGACACCTACCTGTATGGCTACACCTTC

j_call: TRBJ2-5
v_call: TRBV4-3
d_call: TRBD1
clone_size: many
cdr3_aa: CASSLRRGTGEETQYF
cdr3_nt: TGCGCCAGCAGCTTGCGACGGGGGACAGGGGAGGAGACCCAGTACTTC

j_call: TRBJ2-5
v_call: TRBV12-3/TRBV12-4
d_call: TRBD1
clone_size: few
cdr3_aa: CASSPSRDRAETQYF
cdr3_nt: TGTGCCAGCAGTCCATCCCGGGACAGGGCGGAGACCCAGTACTTC

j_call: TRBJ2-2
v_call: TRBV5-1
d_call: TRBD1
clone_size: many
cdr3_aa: CATTPGQGSPGELFF
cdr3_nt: TGCGCCACAACCCCGGGACAGGGCAGTCCCGGGGAGCTGTTTTTT

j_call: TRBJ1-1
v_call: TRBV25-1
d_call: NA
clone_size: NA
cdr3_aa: CASANPDSPIEAFF
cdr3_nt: TGTGCCAGCGCGAACCCGGACAGCCCGATTGAAGCTTTCTTT

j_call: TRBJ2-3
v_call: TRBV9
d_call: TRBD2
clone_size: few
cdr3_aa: CASSVLAGGPPDTQYF
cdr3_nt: TGTGCCAGCAGCGTTTTAGCGGGGGGGCCTCCAGATACGCAGTATTTT

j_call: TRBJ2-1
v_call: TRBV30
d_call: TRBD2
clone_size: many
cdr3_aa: CAWSPLAGANEQFF
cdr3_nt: TGTGCCTGGAGTCCGCTAGCGGGGGCCAATGAGCAGTTCTTC

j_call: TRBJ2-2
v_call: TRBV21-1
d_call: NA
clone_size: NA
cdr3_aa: CASPNEGANTGELFF
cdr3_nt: TGTGCCAGCCCAAACGAGGGTGCGAACACCGGGGAGCTGTTTTTT

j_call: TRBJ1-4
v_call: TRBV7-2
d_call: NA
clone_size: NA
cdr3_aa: CTSSLPAEKLFF
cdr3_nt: TGTACCAGCAGCTTACCTGCTGAAAAACTGTTTTTT

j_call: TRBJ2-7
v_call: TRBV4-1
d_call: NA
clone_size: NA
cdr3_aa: CASSRGIQGSYEQYF
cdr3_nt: TGCGCCAGCAGCCGGGGTATTCAGGGGTCCTACGAGCAGTACTTC

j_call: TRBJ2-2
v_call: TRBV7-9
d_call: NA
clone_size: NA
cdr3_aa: CASSSNSLSNTGELFF
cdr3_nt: TGTGCCAGCAGCTCCAATTCCCTCTCGAACACCGGGGAGCTGTTTTTT

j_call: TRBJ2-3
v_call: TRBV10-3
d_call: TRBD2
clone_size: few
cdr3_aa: CAIRLRTSEDTQYF
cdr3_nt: TGTGCCATCAGACTTCGGACTAGCGAGGATACGCAGTATTTT

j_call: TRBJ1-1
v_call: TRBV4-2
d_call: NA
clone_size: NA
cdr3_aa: CASSQDPGLGVSEAFF
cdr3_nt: TGTGCCAGCAGCCAAGATCCAGGGCTTGGTGTCTCTGAAGCTTTCTTT

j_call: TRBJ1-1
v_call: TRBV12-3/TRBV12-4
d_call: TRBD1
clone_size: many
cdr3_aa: CANSRDRDTEAFF
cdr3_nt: TGTGCCAACTCACGGGACAGGGACACTGAAGCTTTCTTT

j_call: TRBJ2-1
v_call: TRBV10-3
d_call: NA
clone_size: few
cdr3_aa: CALPGQSSYNEQFF
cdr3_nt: TGTGCCTTACCGGGACAAAGCTCCTACAATGAGCAGTTCTTC

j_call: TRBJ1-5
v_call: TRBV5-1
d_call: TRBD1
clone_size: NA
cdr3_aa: CASSPRGDRVSIYSNQPQHF
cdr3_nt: TGCGCCAGCAGCCCCAGAGGGGACAGGGTTTCAATCTATAGCAATCAGCCCCAGCATTTT

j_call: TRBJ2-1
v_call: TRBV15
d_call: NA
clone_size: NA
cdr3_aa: CATSREFYEQFF
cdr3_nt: TGTGCCACCAGCAGAGAGTTCTATGAGCAGTTCTTC

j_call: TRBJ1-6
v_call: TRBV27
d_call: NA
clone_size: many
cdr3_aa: CASRPTPRTDLHRPLHF
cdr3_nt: TGTGCCAGCAGGCCCACCCCTAGAACAGATCTCCACCGACCCCTCCACTTT

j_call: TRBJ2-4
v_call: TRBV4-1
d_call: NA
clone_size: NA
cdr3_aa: CASSQVGLPLAKNIQYF
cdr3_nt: TGCGCCAGCAGCCAAGTGGGGCTTCCCTTAGCCAAAAACATTCAGTACTTC

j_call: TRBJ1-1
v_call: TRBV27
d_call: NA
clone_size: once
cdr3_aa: CASSLRGYTEVFF
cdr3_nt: TGTGCCAGCAGTTTAAGGGGTTACACTGAAGTTTTCTTT

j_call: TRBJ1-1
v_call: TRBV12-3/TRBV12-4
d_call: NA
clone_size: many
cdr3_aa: CASSWIQGIAEAFF
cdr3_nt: TGTGCCAGCAGTTGGATCCAGGGAATTGCTGAAGCTTTCTTT

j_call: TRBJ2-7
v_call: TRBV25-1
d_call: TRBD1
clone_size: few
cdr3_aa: CASSTRTGFGEQYF
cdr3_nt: TGTGCCAGCAGTACGAGGACAGGGTTTGGGGAGCAGTACTTC